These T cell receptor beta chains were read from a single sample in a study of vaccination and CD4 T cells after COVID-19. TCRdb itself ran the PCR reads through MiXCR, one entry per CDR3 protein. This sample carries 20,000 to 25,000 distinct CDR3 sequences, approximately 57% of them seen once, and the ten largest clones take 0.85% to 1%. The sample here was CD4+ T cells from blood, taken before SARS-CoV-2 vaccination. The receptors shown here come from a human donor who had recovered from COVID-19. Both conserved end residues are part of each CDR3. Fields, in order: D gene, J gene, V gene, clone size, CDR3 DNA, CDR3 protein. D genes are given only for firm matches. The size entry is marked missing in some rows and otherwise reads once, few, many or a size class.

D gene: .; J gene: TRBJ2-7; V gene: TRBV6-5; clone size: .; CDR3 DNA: TGTGCCAGCAGTTACCCCGAAAGGGCTCAGAGTTGCAACGAGCAGTACTTC; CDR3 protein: CASSYPERAQSCNEQYF
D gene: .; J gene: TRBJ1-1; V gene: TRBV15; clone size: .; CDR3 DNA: TGTGCCACCAGCAGAGATCGAAGGGGGAGGGACACTGAAGCTTTCTTT; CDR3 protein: CATSRDRRGRDTEAFF
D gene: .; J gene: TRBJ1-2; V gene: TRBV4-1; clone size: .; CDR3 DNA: TGCGCCAGCAGCCAAAATAACTATGGCTACACCTTC; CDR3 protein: CASSQNNYGYTF
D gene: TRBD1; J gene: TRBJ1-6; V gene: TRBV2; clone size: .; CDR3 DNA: TGTGCCGGGACAGGGTTTGTCGTGAATTCACCCCTCCACTTT; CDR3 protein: CAGTGFVVNSPLHF
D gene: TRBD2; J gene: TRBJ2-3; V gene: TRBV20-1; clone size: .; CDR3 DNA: TGCAGTGCTAGAGTAGCGGGAGGTCCAGATACGCAGTATTTT; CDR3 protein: CSARVAGGPDTQYF
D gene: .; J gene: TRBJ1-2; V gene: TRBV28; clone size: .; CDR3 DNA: TGTGCCAGCAGTTCAGGGAGCTATGGCTACACCTTC; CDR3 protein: CASSSGSYGYTF
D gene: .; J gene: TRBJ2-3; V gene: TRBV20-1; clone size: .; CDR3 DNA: TGCAGTGCGAGCGCTTTCGGTGATACGCAGTATTTT; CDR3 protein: CSASAFGDTQYF
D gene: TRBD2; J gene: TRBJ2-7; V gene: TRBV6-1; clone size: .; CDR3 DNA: TGTGCCAGCAGTGGACTAGCGGGAGGATCCTACGAGCAGTACTTC; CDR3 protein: CASSGLAGGSYEQYF
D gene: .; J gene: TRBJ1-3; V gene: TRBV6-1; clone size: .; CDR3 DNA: TGTGCCAGCAAGGTCGACAGTGTCTCTGGAAACACCATATATTTT; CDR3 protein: CASKVDSVSGNTIYF
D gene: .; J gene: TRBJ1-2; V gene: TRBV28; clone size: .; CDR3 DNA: TGTGCCAGCAGTCTAGGGGTAGGGGATAATGGCTACACCTTC; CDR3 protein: CASSLGVGDNGYTF
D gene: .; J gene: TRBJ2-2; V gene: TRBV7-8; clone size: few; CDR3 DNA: TGTGCCAGCAGCCGGGTGAGCGTATCCGGGGAGCTGTTTTTT; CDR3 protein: CASSRVSVSGELFF
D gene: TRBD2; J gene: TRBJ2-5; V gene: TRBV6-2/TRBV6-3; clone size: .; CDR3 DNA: TGTGCCAGCAACCAAGAGCGGGAGGGTCAAGAGACCCAGTACTTC; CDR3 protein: CASNQEREGQETQYF
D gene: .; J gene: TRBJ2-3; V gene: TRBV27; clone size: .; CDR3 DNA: TGTGCCAGCAGACCGTACTCCACAGATACGCAGTATTTT; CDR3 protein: CASRPYSTDTQYF
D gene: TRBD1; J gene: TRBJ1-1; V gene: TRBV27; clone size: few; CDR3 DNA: TGTGCCAGCGGACAGGGAAACACTGAAGCTTTCTTT; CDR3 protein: CASGQGNTEAFF
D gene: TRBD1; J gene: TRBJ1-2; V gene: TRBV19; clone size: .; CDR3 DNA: TGTGCCAGTAGTATAGCAACAGGGGTGTTCGGCTACACCTTC; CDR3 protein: CASSIATGVFGYTF
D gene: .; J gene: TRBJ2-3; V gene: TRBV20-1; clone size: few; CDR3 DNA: TGCAGTGCTAACCGGCAGACCGGTCGTTTAAGCACAGATACGCAGTATTTT; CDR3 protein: CSANRQTGRLSTDTQYF
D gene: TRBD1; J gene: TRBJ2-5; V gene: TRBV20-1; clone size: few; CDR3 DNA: TGCAGTGCTGGCAATCCGGGACAGGGATTGGAGACCCAGTACTTC; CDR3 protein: CSAGNPGQGLETQYF
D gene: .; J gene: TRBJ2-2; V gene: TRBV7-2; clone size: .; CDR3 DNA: TGTGCCAGCAGCTTAAGGTTCGGGGACTCGACCGGGGAGCTGTTTTTT; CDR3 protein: CASSLRFGDSTGELFF
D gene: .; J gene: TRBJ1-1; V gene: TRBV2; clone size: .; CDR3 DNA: TGTGCCAGCAAGCCGGGGGCTCGGAGATACCCTGAAGCTTTCTTT; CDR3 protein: CASKPGARRYPEAFF
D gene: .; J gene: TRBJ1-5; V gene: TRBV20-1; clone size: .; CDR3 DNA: TGCAGTGCCGCCCGCGACAATAGCAATCAGCCCCAGCATTTT; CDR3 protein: CSAARDNSNQPQHF
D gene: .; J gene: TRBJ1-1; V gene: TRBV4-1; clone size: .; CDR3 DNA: TGCGCCAGCAGCCGCCAGGTGCTAGGGGACACTGAAGCTTTCTTT; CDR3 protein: CASSRQVLGDTEAFF
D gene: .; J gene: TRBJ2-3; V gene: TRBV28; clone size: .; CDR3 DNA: TGTGCCAGCAGCCTTTGGGGCGTAGCGGTAACTAGCACAGATACGCAGTATTTT; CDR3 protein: CASSLWGVAVTSTDTQYF
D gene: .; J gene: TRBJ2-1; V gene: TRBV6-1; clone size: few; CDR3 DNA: TGTGCCAGTACCTCGGTGGCGGGAACAGGCTATGAGCAGTTCTTC; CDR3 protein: CASTSVAGTGYEQFF
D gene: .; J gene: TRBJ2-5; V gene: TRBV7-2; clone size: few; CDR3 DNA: TGTGCCAGCAGCTTCGCAGCAGTTGAGACCCAGTACTTC; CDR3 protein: CASSFAAVETQYF
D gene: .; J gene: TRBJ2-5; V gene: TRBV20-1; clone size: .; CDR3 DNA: TGCAGTGCTAGAGTTTGGGTAGGGGCGGCAGGAGGGGGGACCCAGTACTTC; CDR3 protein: CSARVWVGAAGGGTQYF
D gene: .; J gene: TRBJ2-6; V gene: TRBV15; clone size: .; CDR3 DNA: TGTGCCACCAGCAGAGATCTGGGCAGCAGCTCTGGGGCCAACGTCCTGACTTTC; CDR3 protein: CATSRDLGSSSGANVLTF
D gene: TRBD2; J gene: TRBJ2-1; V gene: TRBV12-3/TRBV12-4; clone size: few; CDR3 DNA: TGTGCCAGCAGTCCACGGCGCGGGAGCGGGTACAATGAGCAGTTCTTC; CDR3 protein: CASSPRRGSGYNEQFF
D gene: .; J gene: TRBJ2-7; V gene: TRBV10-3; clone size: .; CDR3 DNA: TGTGCCATCAGTGAGTCTGGCGGGAACTCCTACGAGCAGTACTTC; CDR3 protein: CAISESGGNSYEQYF
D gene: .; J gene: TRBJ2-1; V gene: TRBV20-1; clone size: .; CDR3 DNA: TGCAGTGCTAGAGCGGGAGTGATTGAGGAGCAGTTCTTC; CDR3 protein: CSARAGVIEEQFF
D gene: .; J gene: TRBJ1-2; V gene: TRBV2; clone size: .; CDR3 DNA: TGTGCCAGCAATTTGGACGCTTATGGCTACACCTTC; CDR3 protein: CASNLDAYGYTF
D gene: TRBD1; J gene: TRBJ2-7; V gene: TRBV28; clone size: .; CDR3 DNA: TGTGCCAGCAGTCCATGGACAGGGTCCTCGGAGGAGCAGTACTTC; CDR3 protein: CASSPWTGSSEEQYF
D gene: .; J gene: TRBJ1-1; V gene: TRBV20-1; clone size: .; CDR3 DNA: TGCAGTGCTCGGACGGATGGGAGCCTGAACACTGAAGCTTTCTTT; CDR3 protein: CSARTDGSLNTEAFF